This TCR beta chain stems from a study of OX40 agonist ivuxolimab in advanced cancers. Study information: Enrollees could have had prior anti-PD-1, anti-PD-L1 or anti-CTLA-4 therapy, which more than 30% had received. Regarding the study as a whole: Among the lowest levels of clonal expansion were found in partial responders at 0.1-3.0 mg/kg.

The repertoire was sequenced with immunoSEQ multiplex PCR; TCRdb's copy has only in-frame clones and lacks some. This table has some 19,000 clones, 83% appearing once. Details on this clone: Its target is not known.

Germline assignment: CDR1 SGHTA and CDR2 FQGNSA. V lost 1 base to trimming and J lost 0 bases; unmatched junction nucleotides: 6. The CDR3 contains 16 residues. This receptor was obtained from an adult with an advanced solid tumor such as melanoma, head and neck, liver or kidney cancer. The sample was CD4+ or CD8+ T cells sorted from blood, taken in a trial of the OX40 agonist ivuxolimab. The rearrangement links TRBV7-2 to TRBJ2-7, with 7 bases identical to TRBD1. CDR3 amino acids: CASSLGLGTVSYEQYF. For the CDR3, the DNA is TGTGCCAGCAGCTTAGGGCTCGGGACAGTCTCCTACGAGCAGTACTTC.